This is a list of T cell receptor beta chains from one sample in a study of shared clonotypes between healthy human individuals. TCRdb keeps only in-frame clones here, not all; method: immunoSEQ multiplex PCR. The sample has millions of clones, about 95% seen once. Sequencing was done on a sample of naive CD8+ T cells sorted from blood. Every receptor here comes from a young man in good health. Both conserved end residues are part of each CDR3. A D gene is named only where the DNA matches it firmly. Size is omitted from some rows. Given values are once, few, many or a class for expanded clones.

v_call	clone_size	j_call	d_call	cdr3_nt	cdr3_aa
TRBV27	NA	TRBJ1-5	NA	TGTGCCAGCAGTTCGCGACAAGGGGTAGAGCCCCAGCATTTT	CASSSRQGVEPQHF
TRBV5-1	NA	TRBJ2-7	TRBD1	TGCGCCAGCAGCATTCGACAGGGGGTTACTGTGTACGAGCAGTACTTC	CASSIRQGVTVYEQYF
TRBV27	NA	TRBJ2-1	TRBD1	TGTGCCAGCAGCTTGGGACAGGGTCTAATAAAGAATGAGCAGTTCTTC	CASSLGQGLIKNEQFF
TRBV7-9	NA	TRBJ2-7	NA	TGTGCCAGCAGCTTAGGGGGAATTCCCAACGAGCAGTACTTC	CASSLGGIPNEQYF
TRBV4-2	NA	TRBJ2-1	TRBD2	TGTGCCAGCAGCCAAGAAACGAGGGCTAGCGGGTCTTACAATGAGCAGTTCTTC	CASSQETRASGSYNEQFF
TRBV11-3	NA	TRBJ1-1	NA	TGTGCCAGCAGCTTAGATCCTGGGACTGAGGCTTTCTTT	CASSLDPGTEAFF
TRBV7-9	NA	TRBJ2-7	TRBD2	TGTGCCAGCAGACCCAGCGGGAGAGGTGACGAGCAGTACTTC	CASRPSGRGDEQYF
TRBV11-1	NA	TRBJ2-1	NA	TGTGCCACCTCGGGGACACCTAGCTACAATGAGCAGTTCTTC	CATSGTPSYNEQFF
TRBV7-9	NA	TRBJ1-2	NA	TGTGCCAGCAACCCCTTACAGGGCAGCTATGGCTACACCTTC	CASNPLQGSYGYTF
TRBV10-3	NA	TRBJ1-5	NA	TGTGCCATCAGTGACGAACAGGGTGCTGGTCAGCCCCAGCATTTT	CAISDEQGAGQPQHF
TRBV6-1	NA	TRBJ2-7	TRBD1	TGTGCCAGCAGTGAAAGGGACAGGGGTTACGAGCAGTACTTC	CASSERDRGYEQYF
TRBV5-1	NA	TRBJ2-5	NA	TGCGCCAGCAGCTTGTTTTTGTCTCAAGAGACCCAGTACTTC	CASSLFLSQETQYF
TRBV6-1	NA	TRBJ2-7	NA	TGTGCCAGCAGCGTAAAGGGTCCCTACGAGCAGTACTTC	CASSVKGPYEQYF
TRBV29-1	NA	TRBJ2-2	TRBD1	TGCAGCGTTGTGGGCAGGGGGACCGGGGAGCTGTTTTTT	CSVVGRGTGELFF
TRBV6-5	NA	TRBJ1-2	NA	TGTGCCATCAGCGTCGGGCCGCCGCGTGGCTACACCTTC	CAISVGPPRGYTF
TRBV5-8	NA	TRBJ2-7	NA	TGTGCCAGCAGCCCGTGGAGCTACGAGCAGTACTTC	CASSPWSYEQYF
TRBV2	NA	TRBJ1-2	TRBD1	TGTGCCAGCAGGGGGACAGGGTGGGGATATGGCTACACCTTC	CASRGTGWGYGYTF
TRBV5-6	NA	TRBJ2-1	NA	TGTGCCAGCACATCCACTCTAACCTACAATGAGCAGTTCTTC	CASTSTLTYNEQFF
TRBV5-5	NA	TRBJ1-1	TRBD1	TGTGCCAGCAGCTTGGCCACTCGACAGGGAGGCACTGAAGCTTTCTTT	CASSLATRQGGTEAFF
TRBV7-8	NA	TRBJ1-2	TRBD1	TGTGCCAGCAGCTTCCCTGGGACAGGCGACGGCTACACCTTC	CASSFPGTGDGYTF
TRBV9	NA	TRBJ2-5	NA	TGTGCCAGCAGCCACGACTGGGACGGCAGGACCCAGTACTTC	CASSHDWDGRTQYF
TRBV5-4	NA	TRBJ1-5	NA	TGTGCCAGCAGCCCTCGACCCGGCGATCAGCCCCAGCATTTT	CASSPRPGDQPQHF
TRBV29-1	once	TRBJ2-7	TRBD1	TGCAGCGTTGCGGGACAGGGATACGAGCAGTACTTC	CSVAGQGYEQYF
TRBV6-5	NA	TRBJ1-1	TRBD1	TGTGCCAGCAGTTACGCCTTTCAGGGGGCGAACACTGAAGCTTTCTTT	CASSYAFQGANTEAFF
TRBV6-6	NA	TRBJ2-7	NA	TGTGCCAGCACCCCAACAGAGACCTACGAGCAGTACTTC	CASTPTETYEQYF
TRBV4-1	NA	TRBJ2-7	TRBD1	TGCGCCAGCAGCTACGAGACAGGGGGCGACGAGCAGTACTTC	CASSYETGGDEQYF
TRBV6-5	NA	TRBJ2-5	TRBD1	TGTGCCAGCAGTGGACAGGGGGCTTGGGAGACCCAGTACTTC	CASSGQGAWETQYF
TRBV5-6	NA	TRBJ2-7	NA	TGTGCCAGCAGCTTGGGAACAGTAAGCTACGAGCAGTACTTC	CASSLGTVSYEQYF
TRBV7-6	NA	TRBJ2-5	NA	TGTGCCAGCAGCTTAGTTGTGGGGCCAGAGACCCAGTACTTC	CASSLVVGPETQYF
TRBV10-1	NA	TRBJ2-1	NA	TGCGCCAGCAGTGAGGGGCAGGGGACTCAGGGTGAGCAGTTCTTC	CASSEGQGTQGEQFF
TRBV10-3	NA	TRBJ2-7	NA	TGTGCCATCAGTGTCCCGGGGACCTACGAGCAGTACTTC	CAISVPGTYEQYF
TRBV6-1	once	TRBJ2-2	NA	TGTGCCAGCAGACAGTCCACCGGGGAGCTGTTTTTT	CASRQSTGELFF
TRBV16	NA	TRBJ1-2	NA	TGTGCCAGCAGCCACGGTTCCTATGGCTACACCTTC	CASSHGSYGYTF
TRBV4-2	NA	TRBJ2-3	TRBD2	TGTGCCAGCAGCCAAGTCATACGGGGGGAAGGGGGCACAGATACGCAGTATTTT	CASSQVIRGEGGTDTQYF
TRBV27	once	TRBJ2-7	TRBD1	TGTGCCAGCAGACTACAGGGGGCCACCTACGAGCAGTACTTC	CASRLQGATYEQYF
TRBV6-1	once	TRBJ2-7	NA	TGTGCCAGCAGTCCTTACCGGGACACGTACGAGCAGTACTTC	CASSPYRDTYEQYF
TRBV27	once	TRBJ2-5	TRBD1	TGTGCCAGCAGTTTGTATTACGACAGGGACGAGTACTTC	CASSLYYDRDEYF
TRBV30	NA	TRBJ2-1	NA	TGTGCCTGGAGTGTGGGGAACAATGAGCAGTTCTTC	CAWSVGNNEQFF
TRBV27	NA	TRBJ2-7	TRBD2	TGTGCCAGCAGTGCCCTTACTAGCGGCGACCCCTACGAGCAGTACTTC	CASSALTSGDPYEQYF
TRBV5-1	NA	TRBJ2-7	NA	TGCGCCAGCAGCTTGGCCGAAACCGAGCAGTACTTC	CASSLAETEQYF
TRBV30	NA	TRBJ1-6	NA	TGTGCCTGGAGTGTACAGGAGAATTCACCCCTCCACTTT	CAWSVQENSPLHF
TRBV28	NA	TRBJ1-2	NA	TGTGCCAGCAGGACTACAGAAGAGCGGGGCTACACCTTC	CASRTTEERGYTF
TRBV7-9	NA	TRBJ2-1	TRBD1	TGTGCCAGCAGCTCACCAGGGGGATCCTACAATGAGCAGTTCTTC	CASSSPGGSYNEQFF
TRBV11-2	NA	TRBJ2-1	NA	TGTGCCAGCAGCTTAGGGAGAGAGCAGTTCTTC	CASSLGREQFF
TRBV28	NA	TRBJ2-5	TRBD2	TGTGCCAGCAGTTCACCTGGGGCGGGAGAGGAGGAGACCCAGTACTTC	CASSSPGAGEEETQYF